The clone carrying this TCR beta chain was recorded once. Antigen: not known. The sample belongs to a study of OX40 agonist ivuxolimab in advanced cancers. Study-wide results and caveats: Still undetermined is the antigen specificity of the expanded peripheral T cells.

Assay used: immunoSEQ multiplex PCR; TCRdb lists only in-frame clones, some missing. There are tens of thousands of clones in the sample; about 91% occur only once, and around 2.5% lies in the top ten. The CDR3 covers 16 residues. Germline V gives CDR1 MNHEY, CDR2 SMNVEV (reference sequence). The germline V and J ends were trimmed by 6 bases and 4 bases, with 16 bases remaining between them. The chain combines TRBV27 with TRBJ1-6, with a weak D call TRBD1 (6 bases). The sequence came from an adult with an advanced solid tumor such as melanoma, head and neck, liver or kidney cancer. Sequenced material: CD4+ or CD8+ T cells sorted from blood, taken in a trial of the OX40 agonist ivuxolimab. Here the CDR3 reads CASSSLLQGYNSPLHF. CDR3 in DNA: TGTGCCAGCAGCTCCCTCCTGCAGGGGTATAATTCACCCCTCCACTTT.